This TCR beta chain is drawn from a study of CD8 T cells in Susac syndrome. Study details: Active disease was present in 5 or 6 of the sequenced Susac syndrome patients, whereas 8 or 9 of them were in remission.

Points on this clonotype: The antigen remains unidentified.

It was with random hexamers that roughly 0.5 to 1 ug RNA was reverse transcribed. Each CDR3 protein is one row after TCRdb ran MiXCR on the immunoSEQ multiplex PCR reads. The sample holds 200,000 or so distinct CDR3 sequences, over 90% seen once. Broader study findings: The study identified roughly seventeen and five Susac-specific public clones in total CD8+ and CD8+ TEMRA repertoires.

V lost 0 bases to trimming and J lost 4 bases, with 10 bases between them. The germline CDR1 and CDR2 sequences are SGDLS and YYNGEE. This CDR3 is built from 14 residues. The source material was CD8+ T cells from PBMCs. The TCR originated in a human donor with Susac syndrome. The chain is built from TRBV9 and TRBJ2-5; D is perhaps TRBD1 (6 bases). The CDR3 nucleotides are TGTGCCAGCAGCGTAGGACAGGCTGGAGAGACCCAGTACTTC. It is translated as CASSVGQAGETQYF. The variable domain in full, completed from reference TRBV9 and TRBJ2-5, reads DSGVTQTPKHLITATGQRVTLRCSPRSGDLSVYWYQQSLDQGLQFLIQYYNGEERAKGNILERFSAQQFPDLHSELNLSSLELGDSALYFCASSVGQAGETQYFGPGTRLLVL.